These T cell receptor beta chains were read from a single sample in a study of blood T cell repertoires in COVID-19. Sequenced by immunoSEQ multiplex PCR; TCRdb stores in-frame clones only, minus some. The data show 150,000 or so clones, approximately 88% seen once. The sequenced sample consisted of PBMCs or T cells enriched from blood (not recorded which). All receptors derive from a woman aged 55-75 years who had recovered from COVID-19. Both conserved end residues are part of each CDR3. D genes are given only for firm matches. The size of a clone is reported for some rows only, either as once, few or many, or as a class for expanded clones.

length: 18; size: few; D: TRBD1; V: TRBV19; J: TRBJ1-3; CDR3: CASSPGTGVFRSGNTIYF; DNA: TGTGCCAGTAGTCCTGGGACAGGAGTGTTCCGCTCTGGAAACACCATATATTTT
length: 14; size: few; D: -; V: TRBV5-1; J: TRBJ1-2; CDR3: CASSLNAAGYGYTF; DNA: TGCGCCAGCAGCTTAAATGCCGCCGGGTATGGCTACACCTTC
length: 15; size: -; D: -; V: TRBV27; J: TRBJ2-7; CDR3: CASSGPGLSSYEQYF; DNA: TGTGCCAGCAGTGGACCAGGGCTCTCCTCCTACGAGCAGTACTTC
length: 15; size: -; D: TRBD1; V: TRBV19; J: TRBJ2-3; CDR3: CASSRRTGITDTQYF; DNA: TGTGCCAGTAGTAGAAGGACAGGGATCACAGATACGCAGTATTTT
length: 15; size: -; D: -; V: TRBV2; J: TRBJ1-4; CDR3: CASSEAGATNEKLFF; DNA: TGTGCCAGCAGTGAGGCGGGGGCAACTAATGAAAAACTGTTTTTT
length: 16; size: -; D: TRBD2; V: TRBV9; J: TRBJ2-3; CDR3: CASSVGSGLGKDTQYF; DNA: TGTGCCAGCAGCGTAGGTTCGGGACTAGGGAAAGATACGCAGTATTTT
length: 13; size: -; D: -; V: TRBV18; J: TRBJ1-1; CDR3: CASSPRGISEAFF; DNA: TGTGCCAGCTCACCAAGGGGGATATCTGAAGCTTTCTTT
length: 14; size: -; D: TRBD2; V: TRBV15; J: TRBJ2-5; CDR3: CATSALAGGGDQYF; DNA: TGTGCCACCAGCGCGTTAGCGGGAGGGGGCGACCAGTACTTC
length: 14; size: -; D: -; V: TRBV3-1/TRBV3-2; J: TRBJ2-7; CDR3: CASSRGQPGNEQYF; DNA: TGTGCCAGCAGCCGTGGACAGCCAGGGAACGAGCAGTACTTC
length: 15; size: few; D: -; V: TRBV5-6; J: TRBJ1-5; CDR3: CASSLTGRGNQPQHF; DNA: TGTGCCAGCAGCTTGACAGGTAGAGGCAATCAGCCCCAGCATTTT
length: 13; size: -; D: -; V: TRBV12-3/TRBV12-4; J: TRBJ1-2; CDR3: CASSLIGGGENTF; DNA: TGTGCCAGCAGTTTAATCGGCGGCGGAGAGAACACCTTC
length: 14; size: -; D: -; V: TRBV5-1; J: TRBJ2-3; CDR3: CASSSGQHTDTQYF; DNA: TGCGCCAGCAGCTCCGGACAGCACACAGATACGCAGTATTTT
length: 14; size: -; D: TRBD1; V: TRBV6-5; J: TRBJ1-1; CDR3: CASSLDRGSTEAFF; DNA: TGTGCCAGCAGTCTGGACAGGGGGAGCACTGAAGCTTTCTTT
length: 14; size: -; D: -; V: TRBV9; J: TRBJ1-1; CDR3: CASSVTDMNTEAFF; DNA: TGTGCCAGCAGCGTAACAGACATGAACACTGAAGCTTTCTTT
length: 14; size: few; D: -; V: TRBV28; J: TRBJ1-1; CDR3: CASSLPGGRTEAFF; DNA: TGTGCCAGCAGTTTACCGGGCGGGCGCACTGAAGCTTTCTTT
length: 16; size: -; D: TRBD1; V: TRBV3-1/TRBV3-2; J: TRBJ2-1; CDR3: CASSQYGQGGHNEQFF; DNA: TGTGCCAGCAGCCAGTATGGACAGGGCGGACACAATGAGCAGTTCTTC
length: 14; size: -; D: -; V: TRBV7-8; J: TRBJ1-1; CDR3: CASSSGVHGLDAFF; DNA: TGTGCCAGCAGCAGCGGGGTCCATGGGTTGGATGCTTTCTTT
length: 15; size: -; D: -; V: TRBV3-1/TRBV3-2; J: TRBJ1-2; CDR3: CASSQDLIGARGYTF; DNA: TGTGCCAGCAGCCAAGATCTGATAGGGGCGCGGGGCTACACCTTC
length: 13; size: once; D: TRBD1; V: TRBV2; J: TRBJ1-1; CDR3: CASTEGAITEAFF; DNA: TGTGCCAGCACTGAGGGGGCAATAACTGAAGCTTTCTTT
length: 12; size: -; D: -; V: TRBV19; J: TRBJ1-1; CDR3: CASSFLDREAFF; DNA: TGTGCCAGTAGTTTTCTTGACAGGGAAGCTTTCTTT
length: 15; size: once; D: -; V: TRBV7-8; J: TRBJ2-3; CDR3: CASANPRSSTDTQYF; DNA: TGTGCCAGCGCGAACCCTCGGTCTAGCACAGATACGCAGTATTTT
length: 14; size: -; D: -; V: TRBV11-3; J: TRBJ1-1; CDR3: CASSLGDMNTEAFF; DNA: TGTGCCAGCAGCTTAGGGGACATGAACACTGAAGCTTTCTTT
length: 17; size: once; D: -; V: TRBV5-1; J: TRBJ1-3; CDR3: CASSPIGPQGTGNTIYF; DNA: TGCGCCAGCAGCCCGATTGGGCCTCAGGGAACTGGAAACACCATATATTTT
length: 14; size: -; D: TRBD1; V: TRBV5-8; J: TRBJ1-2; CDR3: CASSLHGQGAGYTF; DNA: TGTGCCAGCAGCTTACACGGACAGGGGGCAGGCTACACCTTC
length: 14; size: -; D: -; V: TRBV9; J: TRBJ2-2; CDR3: CASSVDRNTGELFF; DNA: TGTGCCAGCAGCGTAGATCGGAACACCGGGGAGCTGTTTTTT
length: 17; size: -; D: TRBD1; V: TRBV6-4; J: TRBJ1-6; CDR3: CASSAGTAICWNSPLHF; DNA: TGTGCCAGCAGTGCCGGGACAGCGATTTGTTGGAATTCACCCCTCCACTTT
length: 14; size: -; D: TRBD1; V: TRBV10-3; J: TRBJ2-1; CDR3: CAISESTGSDEQFF; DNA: TGTGCCATCAGTGAGTCGACAGGGAGTGATGAGCAGTTCTTC
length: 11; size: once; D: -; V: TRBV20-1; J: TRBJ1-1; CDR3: CSASGDSEAFF; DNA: TGCAGTGCTAGCGGGGATTCTGAAGCTTTCTTT
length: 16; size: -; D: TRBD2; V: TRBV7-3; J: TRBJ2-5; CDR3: CASSPGLAGGVETQYF; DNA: TGTGCCAGCAGCCCGGGACTAGCGGGAGGGGTGGAGACCCAGTACTTC
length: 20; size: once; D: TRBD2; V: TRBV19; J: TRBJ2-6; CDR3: CASSIERLGGRRSGANVLTF; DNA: TGTGCCAGTAGTATAGAACGTTTAGGCGGGAGAAGGTCTGGGGCCAACGTCCTGACTTTC
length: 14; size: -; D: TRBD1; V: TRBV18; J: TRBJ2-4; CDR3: CASRDRVRETIQYF; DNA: TGTGCCAGCCGAGACAGGGTTAGGGAAACCATTCAGTACTTC
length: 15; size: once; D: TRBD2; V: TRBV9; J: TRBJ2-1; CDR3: CASSVGGTRDNEQFF; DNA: TGTGCCAGCAGCGTTGGCGGGACTAGGGACAATGAGCAGTTCTTC
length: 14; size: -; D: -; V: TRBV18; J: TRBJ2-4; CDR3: CASSPETRGSIQYF; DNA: TGTGCCAGCTCACCCGAGACACGGGGGTCCATTCAGTACTTC
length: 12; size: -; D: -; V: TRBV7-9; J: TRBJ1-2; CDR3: CASSLDTNGYTF; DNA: TGTGCCAGCAGCTTAGATACTAATGGCTACACCTTC
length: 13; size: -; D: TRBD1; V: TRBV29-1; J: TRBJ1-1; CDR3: CSVQGAAYTEAFF; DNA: TGCAGCGTTCAGGGGGCTGCGTACACTGAAGCTTTCTTT
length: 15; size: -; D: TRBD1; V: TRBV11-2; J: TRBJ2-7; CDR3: CASSGVIRDRGEQYF; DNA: TGTGCCAGCAGCGGGGTGATCCGGGACAGGGGCGAGCAGTACTTC
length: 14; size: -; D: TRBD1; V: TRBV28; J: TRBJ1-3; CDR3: CASSYRGPGNTIYF; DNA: TGTGCCAGCAGTTACAGGGGGCCCGGAAACACCATATATTTT
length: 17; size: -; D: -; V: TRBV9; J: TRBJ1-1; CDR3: CASSLRGGEGEHTEAFF; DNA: TGTGCCAGCAGCCTAAGGGGTGGGGAGGGCGAGCACACTGAAGCTTTCTTT